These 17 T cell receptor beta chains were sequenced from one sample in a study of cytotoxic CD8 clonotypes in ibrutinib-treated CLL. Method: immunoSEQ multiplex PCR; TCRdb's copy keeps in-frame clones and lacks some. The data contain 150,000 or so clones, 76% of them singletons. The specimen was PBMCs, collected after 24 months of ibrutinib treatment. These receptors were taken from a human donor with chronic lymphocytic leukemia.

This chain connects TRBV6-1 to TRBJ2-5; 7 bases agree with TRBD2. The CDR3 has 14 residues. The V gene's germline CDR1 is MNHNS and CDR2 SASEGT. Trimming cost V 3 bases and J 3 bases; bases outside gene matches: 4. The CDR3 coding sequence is TGTGCCAGCAGTGAGGGGGGGAGTGAAGAGACCCAGTACTTC. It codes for CASSEGGSEETQYF.

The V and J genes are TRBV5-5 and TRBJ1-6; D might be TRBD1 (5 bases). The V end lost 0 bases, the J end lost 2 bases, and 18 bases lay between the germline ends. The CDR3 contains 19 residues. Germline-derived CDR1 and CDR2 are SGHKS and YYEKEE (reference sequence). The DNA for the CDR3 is TGTGCCAGCAGCTTGGGCCAGTTTCGGGGGGTCCCCTATAATTCACCCCTCCACTTT. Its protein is CASSLGQFRGVPYNSPLHF.

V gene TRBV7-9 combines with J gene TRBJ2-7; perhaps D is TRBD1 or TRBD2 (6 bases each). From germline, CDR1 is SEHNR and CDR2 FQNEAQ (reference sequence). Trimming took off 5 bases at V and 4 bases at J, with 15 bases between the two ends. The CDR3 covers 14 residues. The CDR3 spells CASSRGLPPYEQYF. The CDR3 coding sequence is TGTGCCAGCAGCCGGGGGCTACCACCTTACGAGCAGTACTTC.

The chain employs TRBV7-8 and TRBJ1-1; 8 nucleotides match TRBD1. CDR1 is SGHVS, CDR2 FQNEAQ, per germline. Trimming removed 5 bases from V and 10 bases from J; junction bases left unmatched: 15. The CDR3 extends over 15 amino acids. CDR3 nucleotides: TGTGCCAGCAGCCCCTTCGGACAGGGCCCGAATCCAGCTTTCTTT. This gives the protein CASSPFGQGPNPAFF.

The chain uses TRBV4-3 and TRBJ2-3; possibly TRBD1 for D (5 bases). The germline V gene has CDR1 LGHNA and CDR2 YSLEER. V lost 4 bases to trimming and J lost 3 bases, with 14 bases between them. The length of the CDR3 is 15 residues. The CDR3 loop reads CASSLAGAVTDTQYF. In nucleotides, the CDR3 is TGCGCCAGCAGCCTCGCTGGGGCGGTGACAGATACGCAGTATTTT.

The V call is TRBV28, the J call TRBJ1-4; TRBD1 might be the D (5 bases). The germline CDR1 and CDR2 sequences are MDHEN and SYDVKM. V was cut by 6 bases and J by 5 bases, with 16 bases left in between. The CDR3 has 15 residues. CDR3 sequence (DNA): TGTGCCAGCAGCCCCCCAGGGTACTTAAATGAAAAACTGTTTTTT. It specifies CASSPPGYLNEKLFF.

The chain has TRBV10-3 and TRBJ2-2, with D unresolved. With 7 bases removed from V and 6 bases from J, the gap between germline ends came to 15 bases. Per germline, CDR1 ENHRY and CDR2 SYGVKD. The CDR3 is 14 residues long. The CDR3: CAITTNPEAGELFF. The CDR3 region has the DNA TGTGCCATCACCACCAATCCAGAAGCCGGGGAGCTGTTTTTT.

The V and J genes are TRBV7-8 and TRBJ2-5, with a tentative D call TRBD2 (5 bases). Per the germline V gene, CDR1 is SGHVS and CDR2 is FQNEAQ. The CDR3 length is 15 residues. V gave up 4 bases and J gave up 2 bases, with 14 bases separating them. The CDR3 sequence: CASSSRGSRQETQYF. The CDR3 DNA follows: TGTGCCAGCAGCTCACGCGGGTCCCGACAAGAGACCCAGTACTTC.

The CDR3 loop is CPWDEQYF. In DNA form, the CDR3 reads TGTCCGTGGGACGAGCAGTACTTC. The gene calls are TRBV12-5 and TRBJ2-7; no definite D call. CDR1 is LGHNT and CDR2 is FRNRAP in the germline V gene. The CDR3 totals 8 residues. The full variable domain, its missing parts supplied by reference TRBV12-5 and TRBJ2-7, is DARVTQTPRHKVTEMGQEVTMRCQPILGHNTVFWYRQTMMQGLELLAYFRNRAPLDDSGMPKDRFSAEMPDATLATLKIQPSEPRDSAVYFCPWDEQYFGPGTRLTVT.

The CDR3 sequence is CASSPLQGGSQPQHF. The CDR3 nucleotides read TGTGCCAGCAGCCCACTACAGGGGGGTAGTCAGCCCCAGCATTTT. The chain employs TRBV7-2 and TRBJ1-5, with 8 positions matching TRBD1. CDR1 SGHTA and CDR2 FQGNSA come from the germline V gene. J was trimmed by 6 bases and V by 5 bases; bases with no gene match: 9. This CDR3 is built from 15 residues.

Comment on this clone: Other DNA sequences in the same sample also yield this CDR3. The CDR3 here is CASSATDYGYTF. The CDR3 nucleotides read TGTGCCAGCAGCGCGACGGATTATGGCTACACCTTC. The J gene is TRBJ1-2, the V gene TRBV9; D uncertain. The germline V gene encodes CDR1 SGDLS and CDR2 YYNGEE. The germline V and J ends were trimmed by 3 bases and 5 bases, with 8 bases remaining between them. The length of the CDR3 is 12 residues. The whole variable domain, remainder taken from reference TRBV9 and TRBJ1-2, is DSGVTQTPKHLITATGQRVTLRCSPRSGDLSVYWYQQSLDQGLQFLIQYYNGEERAKGNILERFSAQQFPDLHSELNLSSLELGDSALYFCASSATDYGYTFGSGTRLTVV.

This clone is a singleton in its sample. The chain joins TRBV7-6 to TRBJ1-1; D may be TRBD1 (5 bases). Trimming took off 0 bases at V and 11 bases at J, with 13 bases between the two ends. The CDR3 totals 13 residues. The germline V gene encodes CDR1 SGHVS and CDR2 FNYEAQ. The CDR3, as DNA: TGTGCCAGCAGCTTAGCAACGGGGGGTCGTGCTTTCTTT. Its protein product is CASSLATGGRAFF.

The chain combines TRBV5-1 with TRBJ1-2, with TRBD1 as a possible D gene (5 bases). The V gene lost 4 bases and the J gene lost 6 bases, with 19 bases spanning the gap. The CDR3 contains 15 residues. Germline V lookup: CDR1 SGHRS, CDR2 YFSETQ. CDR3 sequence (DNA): TGCGCCAGCAGCCCCCAAGGGGAAGGCGGGAATGGCTACACCTTC. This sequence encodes CASSPQGEGGNGYTF. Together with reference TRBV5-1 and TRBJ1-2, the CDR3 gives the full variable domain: KAGVTQTPRYLIKTRGQQVTLSCSPISGHRSVSWYQQTPGQGLQFLFEYFSETQRNKGNFPGRFSGRQFSNSRSEMNVSTLELGDSALYLCASSPQGEGGNGYTFGSGTRLTVV.

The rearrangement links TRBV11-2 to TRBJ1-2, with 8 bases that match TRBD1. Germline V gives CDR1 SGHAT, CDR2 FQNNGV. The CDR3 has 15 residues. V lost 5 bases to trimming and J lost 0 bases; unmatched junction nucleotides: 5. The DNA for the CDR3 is TGTGCCAGCAGCCCCCGGACAGGGCCTAACTATGGCTACACCTTC. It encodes CASSPRTGPNYGYTF. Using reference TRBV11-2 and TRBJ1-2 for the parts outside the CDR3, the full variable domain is EAGVAQSPRYKIIEKRQSVAFWCNPISGHATLYWYQQILGQGPKLLIQFQNNGVVDDSQLPKDRFSAERLKGVDSTLKIQPAKLEDSAVYLCASSPRTGPNYGYTFGSGTRLTVV.

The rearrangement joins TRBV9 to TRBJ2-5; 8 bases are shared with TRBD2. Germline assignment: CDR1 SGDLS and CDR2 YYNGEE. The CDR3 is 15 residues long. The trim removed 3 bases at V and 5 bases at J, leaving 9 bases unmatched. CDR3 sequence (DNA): TGTGCCAGCAGCGCTAGCGGGTCTATCGGGGAGACCCAGTACTTC. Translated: CASSASGSIGETQYF.

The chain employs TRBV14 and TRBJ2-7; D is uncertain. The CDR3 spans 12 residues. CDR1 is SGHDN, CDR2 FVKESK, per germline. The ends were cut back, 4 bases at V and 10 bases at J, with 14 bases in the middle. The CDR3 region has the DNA TGTGCCAGCAGCCCCCCCTCGGGTAGACAGTACTTC. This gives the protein CASSPPSGRQYF.

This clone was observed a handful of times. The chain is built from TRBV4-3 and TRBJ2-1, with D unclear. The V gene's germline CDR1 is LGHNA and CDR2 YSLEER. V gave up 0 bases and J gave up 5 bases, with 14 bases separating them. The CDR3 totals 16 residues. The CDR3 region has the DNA TGCGCCAGCAGCCAAGAGGCGGCCCGGCCACACAATGAGCAGTTCTTC. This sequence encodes CASSQEAARPHNEQFF.